The T cell receptor beta chain described here comes from a study of T cell repertoires in cytomegalovirus infection. Study context: Recently identified HLA-C-restricted CMV epitopes were among the peptides used. General observations from the study: Ex vivo, HLA-C-restricted CMV-specific TCR beta clonotypes prevailed over the rest of the response.

As to this clonotype: Its antigen is not identified.

Via MiXCR, TCRdb re-called the reads, giving one row per CDR3 protein. This table has some 590,000 distinct CDR3 sequences, approximately 40% appearing once. The sequence came from a human donor in good health (CMV status not recorded). Some clones in this sample may be carry-over from other donors' samples. Source: cultured PBMCs, taken from culture after CMV antigen stimulation.

This CDR3 reads CASREQGFSSPLHF. CDR3 DNA: TGTGCCAGCAGGGAACAGGGTTTTTCTTCACCCCTCCACTTT. The rearrangement uses TRBV2 and TRBJ1-6, with a weak D call TRBD1 (6 bases). CDR3 size: 14 residues. Trimming pared 6 bases from V and 9 bases from J, leaving 15 bases between. From germline, CDR1 is SNHLY and CDR2 FYNNEI.